These 11 T cell receptor beta chains came from one sample sequenced in a study of blood T cell repertoires in COVID-19. The assay was immunoSEQ multiplex PCR, and TCRdb's table has in-frame clones only and misses some. The data hold around 100,000 clones, with 87% observed a single time. The specimen was peripheral blood. All receptors derive from a human donor in a cohort sampled during active COVID-19.

The chain recombines TRBV19 with TRBJ1-1; D uncertain. Germline V gives CDR1 LNHDA, CDR2 SQIVND (reference sequence). Trimming cost V 1 base and J 2 bases, with 5 bases left between them. CDR3 size: 13 residues. Here the CDR3 DNA reads TGTGCCAGTAGTATAGGACAAAACACTGAAGCTTTCTTT. Amino acid sequence: CASSIGQNTEAFF.

The genes are TRBV4-2 and TRBJ2-4; D might be TRBD2 (5 bases). Trimming removed 4 bases from V and 0 bases from J, with 16 bases in between. Germline CDR1 LGHNA, CDR2 YNFKEQ. There are 17 residues in the CDR3. The CDR3 is CASSPPQGGLAKNIQYF. In DNA form, the CDR3 reads TGTGCCAGCAGCCCTCCACAAGGAGGTTTAGCCAAAAACATTCAGTACTTC.

The chain couples TRBV6-5 to TRBJ2-1; D possibly corresponds to TRBD2 (7 bases). The germline CDR1 and CDR2 sequences are MNHEY and SVGAGI. The CDR3 has 15 amino acids. Between the trimmed V and J ends, which lost 6 bases and 9 bases, there was a span of 21 bases. For the CDR3, the DNA is TGTGCCAGCAGCAGAATGGGGGAGGGGGGCGGTGAGCAGTTCTTC. This codes for CASSRMGEGGGEQFF.

This chain connects TRBV10-3 to TRBJ2-7; 13 bases match TRBD2. Germline CDR1 is ENHRY and CDR2 is SYGVKD. The CDR3 has 16 amino acids. J lost 6 bases, V lost 10 bases, and 15 bases had no gene match. CDR3 in DNA: TGTGCCACGCATCCCCAACTAGCGGGAGGGTGGGGCGAGCAGTACTTC. Its protein is CATHPQLAGGWGEQYF.

The chain links TRBV27 to TRBJ1-4, with a weak D call TRBD1 (5 bases). CDR1 is MNHEY, CDR2 SMNVEV, per germline (reference sequence). With 7 bases removed from V and 7 bases from J, the gap between germline ends came to 19 bases. The CDR3 contains 15 residues. In nucleotides, the CDR3 is TGTGCCAGCACCACAAAGGGACTGAGGTTTGAAAAACTGTTTTTT. It encodes CASTTKGLRFEKLFF. Variable domain in full (rest from reference TRBV27 and TRBJ1-4): EAQVTQNPRYLITVTGKKLTVTCSQNMNHEYMSWYRQDPGLGLRQIYYSMNVEVTDKGDVPEGYKVSRKEKRNFPLILESPSPNQTSLYFCASTTKGLRFEKLFFGSGTQLSVL.

The chain uses TRBV28 and TRBJ1-2; D perhaps matches TRBD1 (6 bases). The CDR3 is made up of 13 amino acids. Germline CDR1 reads MDHEN; CDR2 reads SYDVKM. The germline V and J ends were trimmed by 10 bases and 3 bases, with 15 bases remaining between them. CDR3 amino acids: CATMPGQHYGYTF. The CDR3 DNA follows: TGTGCCACAATGCCAGGACAGCACTATGGCTACACCTTC.

The gene calls are TRBV4-2 and TRBJ2-2; a possible D gene is TRBD2 (6 bases). V was shortened by 4 bases and J by 5 bases, with 20 bases between the two germline ends. Germline assignment: CDR1 LGHNA and CDR2 YNFKEQ. The length of the CDR3 is 17 residues. Here the CDR3 reads CASSPTFGGSFTGELFF. CDR3 coding DNA: TGTGCCAGCAGCCCCACCTTCGGGGGTTCATTTACCGGGGAGCTGTTTTTT.

The chain has TRBV7-9 and TRBJ1-1, with 8 positions matching TRBD1. The CDR3 spans 16 residues. V was pared by 1 base and J by 7 bases, with 11 bases of the junction left unmatched. Per germline, CDR1 SEHNR and CDR2 FQNEAQ (reference sequence). CDR3 residues: CASSLVFARGPGEAFF. CDR3 DNA sequence: TGTGCCAGCAGCTTAGTCTTTGCCAGGGGGCCAGGTGAAGCTTTCTTT.

The chain joins TRBV12-3 or TRBV12-4 to TRBJ1-5, with 7 bases identical to TRBD1. The J segment lost 6 bases and the V segment lost 6 bases, leaving 2 bases of the junction unmatched. The CDR3 spans 12 residues. The CDR3, as DNA: TGTGCCAGCAGCACAGGGGCTCAGCCCCAGCATTTT. Its protein product is CASSTGAQPQHF.

This chain joins TRBV5-1 and TRBJ2-3; 10 bases align to TRBD2. CDR1 is SGHRS, CDR2 YFSETQ, per germline. The CDR3 totals 17 residues. V shed 4 bases, J shed 3 bases, and the junction held 11 bases outside the gene matches. Here the CDR3 reads CASSPDRRTSGTDTQYF. CDR3 in DNA: TGCGCCAGCAGCCCGGACCGCCGGACTAGCGGTACAGATACGCAGTATTTT. The full variable domain, rest sourced from reference TRBV5-1 and TRBJ2-3, is KAGVTQTPRYLIKTRGQQVTLSCSPISGHRSVSWYQQTPGQGLQFLFEYFSETQRNKGNFPGRFSGRQFSNSRSEMNVSTLELGDSALYLCASSPDRRTSGTDTQYFGPGTRLTVL.

This chain joins TRBV19 and TRBJ2-7; a possible D gene is TRBD2 (5 bases). Looked up from germline, CDR1 is LNHDA and CDR2 is SQIVND (reference sequence). V was shortened by 3 bases and J by 4 bases, with 10 bases between the two germline ends. The CDR3 length is 13 residues. CDR3 in amino acids: CASSIPGSYEQYF. CDR3 nucleotides: TGTGCCAGTAGTATCCCGGGGAGTTACGAGCAGTACTTC.